The 22 T cell receptor beta chains reported below all come from one sample, sequenced in a study of vaccination effects on CD4 cells after COVID-19. Viral peptide pool expansion of antigen-specific CD4+ T cells preceded sequencing in the ViraFEST assay. After more than 8 days in culture, the CD4+ T cells were isolated. BNT162b2 vaccine or mRNA-1273 vaccine was given to participants in two doses. TCRdb's table, derived via immunoSEQ multiplex PCR, lists solely in-frame clones and lacks some. The sample shows roughly 68,000 clones, around two thirds of them seen only once. For these TCRs, the target antigens are not known. This specimen consisted of CD4+ T cells from PBMCs cultured with HCoV-229E spike peptides, obtained after COVID-19 vaccination. The receptors come from a human donor who received a COVID-19 vaccine.

The chain combines TRBV5-1 with TRBJ1-3; D gene ambiguous. CDR1 SGHRS and CDR2 YFSETQ come from the germline V gene. V was pared by 0 bases and J by 2 bases, with 9 bases between. This CDR3 comprises 15 residues. The CDR3 here is CASSLEGGPGNTIYF. Written as DNA, the CDR3 is TGCGCCAGCAGCTTGGAAGGAGGTCCTGGAAACACCATATATTTT.

V and J are TRBV5-4 and TRBJ2-2; 11 nucleotides match TRBD2. From germline, CDR1 is SGHNT and CDR2 YYREEE (reference sequence). V was pared by 1 base and J by 5 bases, with 1 base of the junction left unmatched. This CDR3 is built from 15 residues. In DNA form, the CDR3 reads TGTGCCAGCAGCTTGACTAGCGGGGGTACCGGGGAGCTGTTTTTT. Translating gives CASSLTSGGTGELFF.

This clone was picked up a small number of times. The same CDR3 is also encoded by other DNA sequences in this sample. This chain uses TRBV28 with TRBJ1-4, with D unresolved. This CDR3 region has 12 residues. CDR1 and CDR2 from the germline V gene are MDHEN and SYDVKM. Trimming removed 2 bases at V and 8 bases at J, with 6 bases between. CDR3 sequence reads: CASSLRNEKLFF. The CDR3 DNA reads as TGTGCCAGCAGTTTACGTAACGAAAAACTGTTTTTT.

The V call is TRBV6-5, the J call TRBJ2-3; 9 bases agree with TRBD1. CDR1 and CDR2 (germline): MNHEY, SVGAGI. The CDR3 is made up of 15 amino acids. Trimming at V came to 9 bases and at J to 3 bases, leaving 10 bases not matched to a gene. CDR3 residues: CASGYRGPLTDTQYF. The CDR3 nucleotides are TGTGCCAGTGGCTACAGGGGGCCGCTGACAGATACGCAGTATTTT.

The J gene is TRBJ2-3, the V gene TRBV5-1; TRBD1 agrees at 8 bases. The germline V gene encodes CDR1 SGHRS and CDR2 YFSETQ. Losses at the gene ends were 1 base for V and 2 bases for J; bases not matched to a gene: 6. CDR3 size: 16 residues. The CDR3 sequence is CASSLQGAADTDTQYF. The CDR3, as DNA: TGCGCCAGCAGCTTGCAGGGGGCGGCAGACACAGATACGCAGTATTTT. Full variable domain (rest looked up from reference TRBV5-1 and TRBJ2-3): KAGVTQTPRYLIKTRGQQVTLSCSPISGHRSVSWYQQTPGQGLQFLFEYFSETQRNKGNFPGRFSGRQFSNSRSEMNVSTLELGDSALYLCASSLQGAADTDTQYFGPGTRLTVL.

The chain is built from TRBV5-6 and TRBJ1-2, with TRBD1 matching over 8 bases. The CDR3 is 14 amino acids. CDR1 is SGHDT and CDR2 is YYEEEE in the germline V gene. With 7 bases clipped from V and 3 bases from J, the junction kept 8 bases outside the gene matches. The CDR3 region is CASADRAPYYGYTF. The CDR3 DNA reads as TGTGCCAGCGCGGACAGGGCTCCCTACTATGGCTACACCTTC.

The CDR3 nucleotides are TGTGCCAGCAGTGCACTAGCGGGGGGCCAAGAGACCCAGTACTTC. Protein: CASSALAGGQETQYF. V is TRBV6-6 and J is TRBJ2-5; 12 bases map to TRBD2. Germline V lookup: CDR1 MNHNY, CDR2 SVGAGI (reference sequence). This CDR3 region has 15 residues. The trim removed 5 bases at V and 1 base at J, leaving 2 bases unmatched.

This chain links TRBV4-3 with TRBJ1-6; a weak D match, TRBD1 (5 bases). This CDR3 spans 14 amino acids. The germline CDR1 and CDR2 sequences are LGHNA and YSLEER. Deletions cut 0 bases from V and 9 bases from J, with 9 bases between. The DNA of the CDR3 is TGCGCCAGCAGCCAAGACAGGGTAACTTCACCCCTCCACTTT. It yields the protein CASSQDRVTSPLHF.

In its sample, this clone was seen a few times. Here the CDR3 reads CASGFAPDSSNTEAFF. CDR3 sequence (DNA): TGTGCTAGTGGTTTCGCGCCGGACAGCTCGAACACTGAAGCTTTCTTT. This chain links TRBV12-5 with TRBJ1-1; weak D call: TRBD1 (6 bases). Germline V gene data show CDR1 as LGHNT and CDR2 as FRNRAP. V was pared by 3 bases and J by 1 base, with 15 bases between. This CDR3 has 16 residues. Full variable domain (missing parts from reference TRBV12-5 and TRBJ1-1): DARVTQTPRHKVTEMGQEVTMRCQPILGHNTVFWYRQTMMQGLELLAYFRNRAPLDDSGMPKDRFSAEMPDATLATLKIQPSEPRDSAVYFCASGFAPDSSNTEAFFGQGTRLTVV.

The V and J genes are TRBV9 and TRBJ1-4, with 9 positions matching TRBD1. J gave up 1 base and V 4 bases, and 14 bases lay outside the gene matches. The germline gives CDR1 SGDLS, CDR2 YYNGEE. This CDR3 comprises 19 residues. CDR3 nucleotides: TGTGCCAGCAGCCCACTACCATGGACAGGGGTCGGAACTAATGAAAAACTGTTTTTT. It is translated as CASSPLPWTGVGTNEKLFF.

The chain uses TRBV9 and TRBJ2-5; D is unresolved. The V gene's germline CDR1 is SGDLS and CDR2 YYNGEE. There are 12 residues in the CDR3. V gave up 3 bases and J gave up 4 bases, with 7 bases separating them. The CDR3 here is CASSGVSETQYF. DNA for the CDR3: TGTGCCAGCAGCGGGGTTTCAGAGACCCAGTACTTC.

This rearrangement joins TRBV6-1 to TRBJ2-5; D is possibly TRBD1 (5 bases). V was cut by 2 bases and J by 4 bases, with 11 bases left in between. This CDR3 has 14 amino acids. Looked up from germline, CDR1 is MNHNS and CDR2 is SASEGT. The DNA for the CDR3 is TGTGCCAGCAGTGAAAGGGGCAGGGCAGAGACCCAGTACTTC. Its protein product is CASSERGRAETQYF.

The chain joins TRBV27 to TRBJ2-5, with TRBD2 identical over 7 bases. This CDR3 has 15 residues. Germline V gives CDR1 MNHEY, CDR2 SMNVEV (reference sequence). Unmatched junction bases numbered 7, after V lost 2 bases and J lost 4 bases. The CDR3, as DNA: TGTGCCAGCAGTTTACTGGGAGGGGCCCTAGAGACCCAGTACTTC. Translation gives CASSLLGGALETQYF.

Note on this clone: Germline and junction disagree at one end, which may indicate a read error. CDR3 sequence (DNA): TGTGCCAGCAGCCAACGGACAGGGGATCAACCCCAGCATTTT. Encoded protein: CASSQRTGDQPQHF. This rearrangement joins TRBV14 to TRBJ1-5; 9 bases are shared with TRBD1. CDR1 is SGHDN, CDR2 FVKESK, per germline. The CDR3 extends over 14 amino acids.

V usage is TRBV10-3 and J usage is TRBJ2-5, with D unresolved. V was clipped by 0 bases and J by 4 bases, with 12 bases between them. Germline V gene sequence: CDR1 ENHRY, CDR2 SYGVKD. CDR3 length: 15 residues. The DNA for the CDR3 is TGTGCCATCAGTGAGTCCGGCCGATGGGTAGAGACCCAGTACTTC. This encodes CAISESGRWVETQYF.

The rearrangement joins TRBV6-5 to TRBJ1-1, with D unresolved. The germline V gene encodes CDR1 MNHEY and CDR2 SVGAGI. This CDR3 has 13 residues. Trimming left V 8 bases short and J 1 base short, with 11 bases between. Here the CDR3 reads CASVFRSNTEAFF. CDR3 DNA sequence: TGTGCCAGCGTATTTAGATCGAACACTGAAGCTTTCTTT.

The chain uses TRBV28 and TRBJ2-4, with D unclear. The V end was cut by 5 bases, the J end by 0 bases, with 11 bases between. The CDR3 extends over 15 amino acids. Germline-derived CDR1 and CDR2 are MDHEN and SYDVKM. The chain's CDR3 is CASSPPPIAKNIQYF. For the CDR3, the DNA is TGTGCCAGCAGTCCCCCCCCAATAGCCAAAAACATTCAGTACTTC.

This sequence joins TRBV14 and TRBJ1-1, with unresolved D. From germline, CDR1 is SGHDN and CDR2 FVKESK. The V end was cut by 8 bases, the J end by 5 bases, with 15 bases between. The CDR3 spans 13 residues. The CDR3 DNA follows: TGTGCCAGCGTCCGGGTCGGTGGGACTGAAGCTTTCTTT. It codes for CASVRVGGTEAFF. Full variable domain (remainder filled in from reference TRBV14 and TRBJ1-1): EAGVTQFPSHSVIEKGQTVTLRCDPISGHDNLYWYRRVMGKEIKFLLHFVKESKQDESGMPNNRFLAERTGGTYSTLKVQPAELEDSGVYFCASVRVGGTEAFFGQGTRLTVV.

J is TRBJ1-2 and V is TRBV5-4; TRBD1 matches 11 bases. This CDR3 spans 16 amino acids. The V gene end was trimmed by 4 bases and the J gene end by 8 bases; junction bases not matched to a gene: 13. The germline gives CDR1 SGHNT, CDR2 YYREEE (reference sequence). The CDR3 spells CASSPARTGQGAGYTF. For the CDR3, the DNA is TGTGCCAGCAGCCCGGCAAGGACCGGACAGGGGGCGGGCTACACCTTC.

The table lists this clone with a few counts. The V gene is TRBV19, the J gene TRBJ2-5; TRBD2 aligns across 13 bases. Trimming cost V 5 bases and J 5 bases; bases outside gene matches: 11. The CDR3 extends over 17 amino acids. Germline CDR1 LNHDA, CDR2 SQIVND (reference sequence). The CDR3 nucleotides are TGTGCCAGTAGTCCCGAAAGGACTAGCGGGGGAACGGAGACCCAGTACTTC. This gives the protein CASSPERTSGGTETQYF.

The chain joins TRBV6-5 to TRBJ2-2; a weak D match, TRBD1 (5 bases). Germline-derived CDR1 and CDR2 are MNHEY and SVGAGI. The CDR3 sequence is 14 residues long. Trimming shortened V by 2 bases and J by 8 bases, and 12 bases separated the two germline ends. The CDR3 DNA reads TGTGCCAGCAGTTACGGCAGGGCCAGGGGGGAGCTGTTTTTT. Its translation is CASSYGRARGELFF.

By share, this clone counts as medium-sized. The chain links TRBV7-2 to TRBJ2-3, with D perhaps TRBD1 (5 bases). The germline CDR1 and CDR2 sequences are SGHTA and FQGNSA. There are 15 residues in the CDR3. The germline V and J ends were trimmed by 5 bases and 0 bases, with 12 bases remaining between them. The CDR3 loop is CASSDSYLSTDTQYF. The CDR3, as DNA: TGTGCCAGCAGCGACAGCTACCTTAGCACAGATACGCAGTATTTT.